The present entry profiles one TCR beta chain with its context. Its cognate antigen is unknown. Germline CDR1 reads SGHRS; CDR2 reads YFSETQ. The CDR3 extends over 15 amino acids. V lost 2 bases to trimming and J lost 8 bases; unmatched junction nucleotides: 6. TCRdb reprocessed the 5' RACE reads with MiXCR, giving one entry per CDR3 protein. The data show roughly 280,000 distinct CDR3 sequences, about 16% seen once. This sample stems from a study of T-cell memory formation after mild COVID-19. Study-wide results and limits: Most CD4+ clones that shrank were in CM and EM, while CD8+ ones turned up in EMRA. Clones that got smaller from day 15 to 85 had even CD4/CD8, while clones growing later tipped toward CD4+.

The chain carries TRBV5-1 and TRBJ1-4; 10 nucleotides match TRBD1. This clonotype was sampled from a man aged 18-30 years who had mild COVID-19 (a few samples of this study predate the infection). Cell type and time point are not known. The sample taken for sequencing was PBMCs or a T cell subset sorted from them (not recorded which). The CDR3 nucleotides read TGCGCCAGCAGCTTCGCCGGGACAGGGGACGAAAAACTGTTTTTT. It codes for CASSFAGTGDEKLFF.